This T cell receptor (beta chain) came from a study of response to subunit inactivated influenza vaccine (dated by TCRdb to 2016 to 2018). About the investigation overall: The study used deep quantitative T cell receptor repertoire profiling to track responses to a trivalent subunit inactivated influenza vaccine. The full study reports these points: It was suggested by the authors that each seasonal influenza vaccination may recruit only a limited number of new T cells.

The junction carries 22 bases between V and J, which are trimmed by 0 bases and 5 bases respectively. From cysteine to phenylalanine, the CDR3 is 18 amino acids long. The retained sequence is limited to the CDR3, 54 bases, with the frame set at the first base. Based on the germline V gene, the CDR1 and CDR2 sequences are ENHRY and SYGVKD. This clonotype was counted between two and nine times. The clone's antigen remains unknown. No much larger clonotype is one base removed from it; base qualities were not supplied. The library was generated by RT-PCR. Sequencer: Illumina HiSeq 2500. Using fastp at Q25 and MiXCR, TCRdb reprocessed the public reads and kept productive beta chains. Records with the same CDR3 protein are collapsed into one entry carrying the most frequent genes and DNA. This sample comprises roughly 500,000 distinct CDR3 sequences, 20% to 25% of them detected only once. Under 3.5% of the sample belongs to the ten largest clones.

The same sample was also used in a study of T cells expressing NK-cell markers. The second study's paper adds: TCR beta cDNA libraries were prepared using 5'RACE template switching, which introduced a universal primer site and unique molecular identifiers. Eight or nine donors provided sorted CD3+CD56+NKG2C+, CD3+CD56+NKG2C- and CD3+CD56-NKG2C+ T-cell subsets, whose TCR beta-chain repertoires were profiled. Among the eight sequenced donors, only one was HCMV-seronegative, while the other seven were HCMV-seropositive. To restrict sorting to alphabetaTCR-expressing T cells, an anti-gammadeltaTCR antibody was added in several experiments. For roughly six donors, the dominant CD3+CD56+NKG2C+ clonotypes were among the top 10 CD8+ clonotypes and accounted for roughly 1.0-8% of CD8+ T cells. Those dominant clonotypes were again the most abundant among CD3+CD56-NKG2C+ cells in a few donors, at roughly 25-60.1%. Whether the expanded NKG2C-expressing T cell clones were specific for HCMV antigens remained unclear. Randomly selected healthy volunteers, three men and five women, were used as the eight sequenced donors. HCMV serostatus was determined by detecting HCMV-specific IgG in serum with a commercial ELISA kit. Ficoll density gradient centrifugation was used to isolate peripheral blood mononuclear cells from blood. Using Miltenyi isolation kits, CD4+ and CD8+ T cells were isolated from PBMC through magnetic immunoseparation. cDNA synthesis was primed from the TCR beta constant segment, followed by two successive PCR amplification steps. Illumina HiSeq 2000/2500, MiSeq or NextSeq was used to sequence libraries as 2 x 150 bp reads. MIGEC was used to demultiplex reads and group the reads by UMI, and MiTCR was used to assemble and quantify clonotypes. To exclude erroneous sequences, only TCR cDNA sequences supported by at least two reads were retained. The tcR package was used for downstream repertoire analysis, and clonotypes were matched between fractions using CDR3 nucleotide sequence together with V segment. VDJmatch was used to annotate antigen specificity against VDJdb, with one amino acid substitution in CDR3 allowed.

The source is a man aged 45 to 65 who received an inactivated influenza vaccine. Donor details come from another sample of the same person, matched by shared clones. Material: CD4+ T cells sorted from PBMCs, obtained roughly 12 days after vaccination. The receptor chain draws on TRBV10-3 and TRBJ2-5; TRBD2 could be the D gene, as 6 bases match. The CDR3 has the sequence CAISESRVGGANPETQYF. The sequenced DNA is TGTGCCATCAGTGAGTCCCGAGTAGGCGGGGCAAACCCGGAGACCCAGTACTTC.